This T cell receptor beta chain derives from a study of cytomegalovirus exposure and HLA in healthy donors. At the level of the study: The 90 to 150 validation repertoires used the same platform as the 500 to 700 first-cohort repertoires, a later analysis reported. Study results and limitations: According to the study, approximately 150 TCR beta chains were cytomegalovirus-associated.

The CDR3 extends over 15 amino acids. V lost 5 bases, J lost 5 bases, and 6 bases stayed unmatched. Germline V gives CDR1 MDHEN, CDR2 SYDVKM. On this clone itself: The antigen is undetermined.

Sequencing was performed with immunoSEQ multiplex PCR; in TCRdb, only in-frame clones are kept and a portion is missing. This table holds 65,000 to 95,000 clones, more than 85% found once. The source material was PBMCs. This chain uses TRBV28 with TRBJ1-6, with 7 nucleotides matching TRBD1. This TCR was recovered from a woman aged 25 to 45 in good health and CMV-seronegative. CDR3 bases: TGTGCCAGCAGTCCTATTGGACAGGATAATTCACCCCTCCACTTT. Translation: CASSPIGQDNSPLHF.